A single sample gave rise to the 8 T cell receptor beta chains below, sequenced in a study of blood T cell repertoires in COVID-19. The assay was immunoSEQ multiplex PCR, and TCRdb's table has in-frame clones only and misses some. The sample carries about 120,000 clones, 90% recorded once. The sequenced sample was peripheral blood. The receptors were sampled from a woman aged 55 to 70 with COVID-19, enrolled during active disease.

The chain recombines TRBV6-1 with TRBJ2-7; unclear D gene. Germline CDR1 is MNHNS and CDR2 is SASEGT. V lost 3 bases, J lost 0 bases, and 3 bases lay in between. CDR3 length equals 12 residues. Here the CDR3 reads CASSDISYEQYF. The CDR3 nucleotides read TGTGCCAGCAGTGATATCTCCTACGAGCAGTACTTC.

The rearrangement joins TRBV12-3 or TRBV12-4 to TRBJ2-5; possibly TRBD2 for D (5 bases). The CDR3 spans 13 residues. The ends were cut back, 4 bases at V and 5 bases at J, with 11 bases in the middle. CDR3 loop: CASSSSSGETQYF. In DNA, the CDR3 is TGTGCCAGCAGTTCCTCGTCGGGGGAGACCCAGTACTTC.

V gene TRBV27 combines with J gene TRBJ2-7; unclear D gene. The CDR3 spans 13 residues. The germline V gene encodes CDR1 MNHEY and CDR2 SMNVEV (reference sequence). The V and J ends lost 6 bases and 4 bases respectively, with 13 bases between them. The chain's CDR3 is CASRSGSSYEQYF. DNA for the CDR3: TGTGCCAGCAGGTCAGGCAGTTCATACGAGCAGTACTTC.

As DNA, the CDR3 is TGCGCCAGCAGCCAAGATCAGGGGGAAGAAGCTTTCTTT. It codes for CASSQDQGEEAFF. The V and J genes are TRBV4-3 and TRBJ1-1; TRBD1 matches at 7 bases. CDR1 is LGHNA, CDR2 YSLEER, per germline. The J segment lost 8 bases and the V segment lost 0 bases, leaving 3 bases of the junction unmatched. The CDR3 runs 13 residues.

This clone was detected a few times. V and J are TRBV4-3 and TRBJ2-5; D might be TRBD1 (5 bases). CDR3 size: 15 residues. V was pared by 3 bases and J by 5 bases, with 16 bases between. The germline V gene has CDR1 LGHNA and CDR2 YSLEER. The CDR3 spells CASSQSQGRAETQYF. The CDR3 DNA sequence: TGCGCCAGCAGCCAGTCCCAGGGTAGGGCGGAGACCCAGTACTTC.

This chain links TRBV9 with TRBJ2-3; D possibly corresponds to TRBD1 (6 bases). Trimming removed 2 bases from V and 1 base from J, with 14 bases in between. Germline CDR1 and CDR2: SGDLS and YYNGEE. This CDR3 spans 16 amino acids. The CDR3 loop reads CASSVAPPGGTDTQYF. Written as DNA, the CDR3 is TGTGCCAGCAGCGTGGCCCCCCCAGGGGGCACAGATACGCAGTATTTT.

The chain uses TRBV7-9 and TRBJ1-3; D ambiguous. The V gene lost 0 bases and the J gene lost 3 bases, with 12 bases spanning the gap. Germline CDR1 SEHNR, CDR2 FQNEAQ (reference sequence). CDR3 length: 16 amino acids. CDR3 loop: CASSLAIWTGGNTIYF. The CDR3 nucleotides are TGTGCCAGCAGCTTAGCGATTTGGACTGGTGGAAACACCATATATTTT.

This chain uses TRBV7-2 with TRBJ1-1; no definite D call. The CDR3 has 13 residues. The germline gives CDR1 SGHTA, CDR2 FQGNSA. Trimming removed 1 base at V and 2 bases at J, with 5 bases between. CDR3 sequence: CASSLETNTEAFF. CDR3 bases: TGTGCCAGCAGCTTAGAGACTAACACTGAAGCTTTCTTT.